This T cell receptor (beta chain) was documented in a study of blood T cell repertoires in COVID-19. Study-level information: Some COVID-19 samples were acute and others convalescent; all came from the United States, Italy and Spain. PBMCs, B-cell-depleted T cells, or T cells were the source of the cDNA or gDNA that made up the material.

Per the authors' pipeline: From reference gene primer amplification, estimates of nucleated cell counts were derived. Repertoires were generated with immunoSEQ multiplex PCR, while TCRdb's copy carries only in-frame clones and drops some. V and J calls and clone size follow that table, whereas D and trimming were derived from the DNA. The data contain about 54,000 clones, less than 90% of them singletons. In germline, CDR1 is SGHAT, CDR2 FQNNGV. The length of the CDR3 is 14 residues. With V trimmed by 5 bases and J by 4 bases, 7 bases remained unmatched. The specimen was peripheral blood. V gene TRBV11-2 combines with J gene TRBJ1-2; 7 bases are shared with TRBD1. The receptor was isolated from a middle-aged man with acute or convalescent COVID-19. The CDR3 here is CASSQGTAIYGYTF. CDR3 coding DNA: TGTGCCAGCAGCCAAGGGACAGCAATCTATGGCTACACCTTC.